The clone carrying this T cell receptor beta chain turned up a few times. The antigen is unknown. The record originates from a study of CD8 T cells in ankylosing spondylitis. By quantitative 5'-RACE with molecular barcodes, the TCR beta libraries were made. TCRdb itself ran the 5' RACE reads through MiXCR, one entry per CDR3 protein. The repertoire has 670,000 or so distinct CDR3 sequences, about 20% of them found once; the top ten carry about 20%. Study-level results: Reactive arthritis synovial fluid and blood were previously reported to contain some motif variants. Seemingly distinctive of ankylosing spondylitis blood was a TCR beta motif formed by eight highly homologous variants.

The V gene end was trimmed by 4 bases and the J gene end by 4 bases; junction bases not matched to a gene: 10. Germline V CDR1 and CDR2: SGHKS, YYEKEE (reference sequence). CDR3 length: 15 amino acids. Sequenced material: blood, either unsorted or a sorted T cell fraction (not recorded which). The sequence came from a male donor with ankylosing spondylitis. The genes are TRBV5-5 and TRBJ2-7; TRBD1 aligns across 8 bases. This chain's CDR3 is CASSHGTGSEYEQYF. DNA of the CDR3: TGTGCCAGCAGCCACGGGACAGGTTCCGAATACGAGCAGTACTTC.